This T cell receptor (beta chain) was profiled in a study of OX40 agonist ivuxolimab in advanced cancers. On the study more broadly: All patients had ivuxolimab intravenously every 2 weeks at 0.01 to 10 mg/kg. Of the participants, roughly 40% had some prior anti-PD-1, anti-PD-L1 or anti-CTLA-4 therapy, which was allowed. Study-level findings and limits: Partial responders dosed at 0.1-3.0 mg/kg displayed clonal expansion ranking among the lowest. Not determined was the antigen specificity of the expanded peripheral T cells.

Clones were read by immunoSEQ multiplex PCR, and TCRdb kept only the in-frame ones, dropping some. This table holds around 69,000 clones, 80% to 90% found once. Details on this clone: The antigen is undetermined.

This CDR3 has 14 residues. CDR1 is SGHKS, CDR2 YYEKEE, per germline (reference sequence). Trimming stripped 3 bases from V and 4 bases from J, with 13 bases between. J is TRBJ1-1 and V is TRBV5-5; D call uncertain. The receptor was derived from an adult with an advanced solid tumor such as melanoma, head and neck, liver or kidney cancer. Sequences were derived from CD4+ or CD8+ T cells sorted from blood, sampled in a trial of the OX40 agonist ivuxolimab. The CDR3 nucleotides are TGTGCCAGCAGCTCCGTAGCGCGGAGCACTGAAGCTTTCTTT. Residues: CASSSVARSTEAFF.